The source of this TCR beta chain is a study of shared clonotypes between healthy human individuals. Sorted subsets were amplified in replicate PCRs using approximately 0.2 ug DNA, tens of thousands of T cell genomes. The data were produced by immunoSEQ multiplex PCR, yet TCRdb's version contains in-frame clones alone and is incomplete. The data hold about 1.1 million clones, with about 84% observed a single time. Germline CDR1 reads KGHSH; CDR2 reads LQKENI. The CDR3 covers 14 residues. Trimming took off 3 bases at V and 4 bases at J, with 10 bases between the two ends. This receptor was taken from a man between 18 and 35 years old in good health. Some clones in this sample may be carry-over from other donors' samples. V and J are TRBV18 and TRBJ1-5; no reliable D call. The specimen sequenced was memory CD4+ T cells from PBMCs. Subset indicated: CD45RA-negative fraction. CDR3 sequence (DNA): TGTGCCAGCTCACCGGGAAGTCTTAATCAGCCCCAGCATTTT. Translation gives CASSPGSLNQPQHF.